Listed below are T cell receptor beta chains from one sample, sequenced in a study of blood T cell repertoires in COVID-19. The data were produced by immunoSEQ multiplex PCR, yet TCRdb's version contains in-frame clones alone and is incomplete. The sample contains approximately 70,000 clones, roughly 70% of which appear only once. Specimen: PBMCs or T cells enriched from blood (not recorded which). The origin of the receptors is a woman aged 55-70 years who had been exposed to COVID-19. Both conserved end residues are trimmed from each CDR3.

V	J	CDR3
TRBV14	TRBJ2-3	ASSQASYTQY
TRBV10-2	TRBJ2-3	ASSESSRGDTQY
TRBV11-3	TRBJ2-3	ASSLLGVGKDTQY
TRBV24-1	TRBJ2-5	ATSDPSGGPGETQY
TRBV11-2	TRBJ2-7	ASSPPVGRYRNEQY
TRBV7-3	TRBJ1-2	ASSSRGQLSYGYT
TRBV28	TRBJ1-1	ASIRGRMNTEAF
TRBV9	TRBJ1-1	ASSAPGQGTTF
TRBV12-3/TRBV12-4	TRBJ1-3	ASRSGPGNTIY
TRBV5-4	TRBJ2-5	ASSGGTWGETQY
TRBV7-8	TRBJ2-5	ASSQPKGGETQY
TRBV7-9	TRBJ1-6	ASSSTPGQHNSPLH
TRBV6-4	TRBJ2-1	ASSVAGGLGNEQF
TRBV7-5	TRBJ2-3	VRSLGLINTDTQY
TRBV6-5	TRBJ1-5	ASRGGGFQPQH
TRBV28	TRBJ1-6	ASSPPGKVNSPLH
TRBV13	TRBJ2-3	ASRSGGAGDTQY
TRBV3-1/TRBV3-2	TRBJ2-7	ASSQDQRGREQY
TRBV30	TRBJ1-1	AVEGHNTEAF
TRBV2	TRBJ2-3	ASQTSGEDTQY
TRBV3-1/TRBV3-2	TRBJ2-1	ASSQVGGGANEQF
TRBV5-5	TRBJ2-5	ASTPARTGRRETQY
TRBV4-2	TRBJ1-5	ASSQESRDQPQH
TRBV3-1/TRBV3-2	TRBJ2-2	ASSSQGTGELF
TRBV2	TRBJ2-1	ASRGGGAAYNEQF
TRBV10-3	TRBJ1-1	AISEVGGLEAF
TRBV5-1	TRBJ1-1	ASRPGGTGGPEAF
TRBV18	TRBJ1-1	ATSGQKNTEAF
TRBV12-5	TRBJ1-1	AGVWGTEAF
TRBV15	TRBJ2-3	ATSKGKTQY
TRBV19	TRBJ1-2	ASSYPRIDRPYGYT
TRBV21-1	TRBJ2-2	ASSKDSGRAAGELF
TRBV5-4	TRBJ2-5	ASSLPPGSGETQY
TRBV9	TRBJ2-2	ASSVKRTGELF
TRBV6-4	TRBJ1-1	ASSIDIEAF
TRBV7-2	TRBJ2-7	ASSLEAVGPMGGSEQY
TRBV3-1/TRBV3-2	TRBJ1-6	ASSQEFTPLH
TRBV7-2	TRBJ2-2	ASSSNYLTGELF
TRBV14	TRBJ2-1	ASSKNPGQGLSMF
TRBV9	TRBJ2-1	ASSVVDSTSYNEQF
TRBV7-9	TRBJ2-2	ASSPGLGGGRTGELF
TRBV7-8	TRBJ2-1	ASSLDGWSSYNEQF
TRBV6-5	TRBJ2-2	ASWGGIRTGELF
TRBV11-2	TRBJ1-6	ASSHGRGGGGSPLH
TRBV5-1	TRBJ1-1	ASSLAGTGNTEAF
TRBV10-3	TRBJ2-5	AISEPEETQY